Below are 20 T cell receptor beta chains sequenced from a single sample in a study of cytomegalovirus exposure and HLA in healthy donors (dated by TCRdb to 2016 to 2017). The method behind the library was the immunoSEQ multiplex PCR assay. The multiplex PCR relied on a mix of 60 forward primers for TCR Vbeta segments and 13 reverse primers for TCR Jbeta segments. In its TCRdb copy, this immuneACCESS table keeps in-frame sequences only and misses some clones. Where compared with another copy, unresolved V genes explain less than half of these, and the others have no known cause. The sample table lists around 190,000 clones, 86% of them with a count of one. Around 0.34% of the sample is taken by the ten largest. Sequenced sample: PBMCs. The receptors originated from a woman aged 25 to 45 in good health and CMV-seronegative.

This clone was picked up one time. The V gene is TRBV5-1, the J gene TRBJ1-5, with no clear D. Germline-derived CDR1 and CDR2 are SGHRS and YFSETQ. CDR3 length: 13 residues. The V gene lost 4 bases and the J gene lost 5 bases, with 10 bases spanning the gap. CDR3 protein: CASSLDRDQPQHF. The CDR3 nucleotides read TGCGCCAGCAGCCTGGACCGAGATCAGCCCCAGCATTTT.

V is TRBV4-1 and J is TRBJ1-2, with D tentatively TRBD1 (5 bases). The length of the CDR3 is 14 residues. Germline V gene lookup returns CDR1 MGHRA and CDR2 YSYEKL. The V gene lost 0 bases and the J gene lost 8 bases, with 13 bases spanning the gap. CDR3 bases: TGCGCCAGCAGCCAAGACCCGGGGACTAGGGGCTACACCTTC. Encoded protein: CASSQDPGTRGYTF.

The chain has TRBV19 and TRBJ1-3; perhaps TRBD1 as D (5 bases). Germline CDR1 LNHDA, CDR2 SQIVND (reference sequence). The CDR3 sequence is 14 residues long. With 6 bases removed from V and 1 base from J, the gap between germline ends came to 10 bases. CDR3 sequence (DNA): TGTGCCAGTAGGACAGTGATGTCTGGAAACACCATATATTTT. It is translated as CASRTVMSGNTIYF. Complete variable domain (other parts from reference TRBV19 and TRBJ1-3): DGGITQSPKYLFRKEGQNVTLSCEQNLNHDAMYWYRQDPGQGLRLIYYSQIVNDFQKGDIAEGYSVSREKKESFPLTVTSAQKNPTAFYLCASRTVMSGNTIYFGEGSWLTVV.

The CDR3 protein is CASTPGDRAQPQHF. Here the CDR3 DNA reads TGTGCCAGCACCCCGGGGGACAGGGCTCAGCCCCAGCATTTT. V and J are TRBV28 and TRBJ1-5; 9 nucleotides match TRBD1. Germline V gene sequence: CDR1 MDHEN, CDR2 SYDVKM. The CDR3 sequence is 14 residues long. J gave up 6 bases and V 7 bases, and 7 bases lay outside the gene matches.

This clone has just one count. The chain joins TRBV28 to TRBJ1-1; the D gene is possibly TRBD1 (5 bases). This CDR3 contains 15 residues. The V end lost 3 bases, the J end lost 5 bases, and 16 bases lay between the germline ends. The germline V gene has CDR1 MDHEN and CDR2 SYDVKM. This chain's CDR3 is CASSFLRGVTTEAFF. The CDR3 bases are TGTGCCAGCAGTTTTCTTCGGGGGGTTACAACTGAAGCTTTCTTT.

This clone came up once. The chain links TRBV20-1 to TRBJ2-1; D is unclear. Germline V gene data show CDR1 as DFQATT and CDR2 as SNEGSKA (reference sequence). This CDR3 is built from 11 residues. The germline V and J ends were trimmed by 3 bases and 7 bases, with 7 bases remaining between them. CDR3 protein: CSASTQNEQFF. The CDR3 DNA is TGCAGTGCTAGTACCCAGAATGAGCAGTTCTTC.

The V and J genes are TRBV29-1 and TRBJ1-2, with D unclear. CDR1 and CDR2 (germline): SQVTM, ANQGSEA. The V and J ends lost 0 bases and 8 bases respectively, with 16 bases between them. The CDR3 has 14 amino acids. CDR3 in amino acids: CSVEDGSKVVGYTF. In nucleotides, the CDR3 is TGCAGCGTTGAAGATGGTAGCAAAGTGGTGGGCTACACCTTC. The whole variable domain, remainder taken from reference TRBV29-1 and TRBJ1-2, is SAVISQKPSRDICQRGTSLTIQCQVDSQVTMMFWYRQQPGQSLTLIATANQGSEATYESGFVIDKFPISRPNLTFSTLTVSNMSPEDSSIYLCSVEDGSKVVGYTFGSGTRLTVV.

V gene TRBV5-1 combines with J gene TRBJ2-2, with 7 bases aligning to TRBD1. J lost 5 bases, V lost 7 bases, and 2 bases had no gene match. Germline CDR1 is SGHRS and CDR2 is YFSETQ. The CDR3 contains 12 residues. The CDR3 reads CASGRGTGELFF. The CDR3 DNA follows: TGCGCCAGCGGCAGGGGGACCGGGGAGCTGTTTTTT.

This clone showed up just a few times. This rearrangement joins TRBV2 to TRBJ1-3; 7 bases fit TRBD1. V lost 8 bases, J lost 4 bases, and 8 bases stayed unmatched. The germline gives CDR1 SNHLY, CDR2 FYNNEI. CDR3 length: 14 residues. DNA for the CDR3: TGTGCCAGCGACCGGGACAGCAAAGGAAACACCATATATTTT. Protein sequence: CASDRDSKGNTIYF.

V and J are TRBV5-1 and TRBJ2-1; TRBD1 matches at 7 bases. Germline V gene data show CDR1 as SGHRS and CDR2 as YFSETQ. This CDR3 contains 16 residues. Trimming at V came to 2 bases and at J to 3 bases, leaving 8 bases not matched to a gene. CDR3 loop: CASSFSVAGGYNEQFF. As DNA, the CDR3 is TGCGCCAGCAGCTTTTCGGTGGCAGGGGGCTACAATGAGCAGTTCTTC.

The chain joins TRBV5-1 to TRBJ2-7; weak D call: TRBD1 (6 bases). Trimming pared 0 bases from V and 3 bases from J, leaving 7 bases between. The CDR3 is 13 amino acids. The germline V gene has CDR1 SGHRS and CDR2 YFSETQ. Here the CDR3 reads CASSLDRDYEQYF. The DNA for the CDR3 is TGCGCCAGCAGCTTGGACAGGGACTACGAGCAGTACTTC.

V usage is TRBV28 and J usage is TRBJ1-4; D possibly corresponds to TRBD1 (5 bases). The ends were cut back, 3 bases at V and 4 bases at J, with 12 bases in the middle. The CDR3 length is 15 residues. Looked up from germline, CDR1 is MDHEN and CDR2 is SYDVKM. Here the CDR3 DNA reads TGTGCCAGCAGTTTCCCTGGGGGAGGTAATGAAAAACTGTTTTTT. It codes for CASSFPGGGNEKLFF.

This clone was detected only once. The chain uses TRBV2 and TRBJ2-5; the match to TRBD2 covers 7 bases. The CDR3 is made up of 14 amino acids. Germline lookup yields CDR1 SNHLY and CDR2 FYNNEI. The junction had 6 bases not matched to a gene; V was cut back by 4 bases and J by 4 bases. CDR3 sequence (DNA): TGTGCCAGCAGTGGTCTGACTAGCTTAGAGACCCAGTACTTC. Residues: CASSGLTSLETQYF.

This clone was counted only a few times. V and J are TRBV6-5 and TRBJ1-5, with D maybe TRBD1 (5 bases). The CDR3 covers 15 residues. Germline V gene data show CDR1 as MNHEY and CDR2 as SVGAGI. Trimming shortened V by 2 bases and J by 8 bases, and 16 bases separated the two germline ends. The CDR3 coding sequence is TGTGCCAGCAGTTACGGGGCTCTCCCAAGTGAGCCCCAGCATTTT. Its translation is CASSYGALPSEPQHF.

V usage is TRBV7-2 and J usage is TRBJ2-3; D is unresolved. The CDR3 runs to 13 residues. The germline gives CDR1 SGHTA, CDR2 FQGNSA. The V gene lost 6 bases and the J gene lost 6 bases, with 13 bases spanning the gap. This chain's CDR3 is CASRLTFADTQYF. CDR3 sequence (DNA): TGTGCCAGCAGACTCACCTTCGCGGATACGCAGTATTTT.

The V call is TRBV7-9, the J call TRBJ2-2, with D tentatively TRBD2 (6 bases). In germline, CDR1 is SEHNR, CDR2 FQNEAQ (reference sequence). CDR3 length equals 16 residues. V lost 6 bases and J lost 1, with 15 bases in between. Here the CDR3 reads CASSRAPSENTGELFF. CDR3 bases: TGTGCCAGCAGTCGTGCCCCTAGCGAGAACACCGGGGAGCTGTTTTTT. Variable domain in full (rest from reference TRBV7-9 and TRBJ2-2): DTGVSQNPRHKITKRGQNVTFRCDPISEHNRLYWYRQTLGQGPEFLTYFQNEAQLEKSRLLSDRFSAERPKGSFSTLEIQRTEQGDSAMYLCASSRAPSENTGELFFGEGSRLTVL.

The chain employs TRBV2 and TRBJ1-4; D not certain. The germline gives CDR1 SNHLY, CDR2 FYNNEI. The CDR3 length is 14 residues. V was trimmed by 4 bases and J by 0 bases, leaving 6 bases between them. This CDR3 reads CASSVIATNEKLFF. The CDR3 DNA reads as TGTGCCAGCAGTGTAATCGCAACTAATGAAAAACTGTTTTTT.

The rearrangement joins TRBV5-8 to TRBJ2-5; D unresolved. Trimming shortened V by 4 bases and J by 9 bases, and 10 bases separated the two germline ends. The CDR3 is 11 amino acids. Looked up from germline, CDR1 is SGHTS and CDR2 is YDEGEE. The CDR3 region is CASSPYQAQYF. Here the CDR3 DNA reads TGTGCCAGCAGCCCCTACCAAGCCCAGTACTTC.

J is TRBJ2-1 and V is TRBV5-1, with D hard to call. The CDR3 is 15 amino acids. The V end lost 0 bases, the J end lost 7 bases, and 14 bases lay between the germline ends. CDR1 and CDR2 from the germline V gene are SGHRS and YFSETQ. The CDR3 is CASSLVPVAANEQFF. In DNA form, the CDR3 reads TGCGCCAGCAGCTTGGTCCCGGTAGCTGCGAATGAGCAGTTCTTC.

CDR3 sequence: CASSWSGGGKTQYF. CDR3 DNA sequence: TGTGCCAGCAGCTGGAGCGGGGGTGGGAAGACCCAGTACTTC. The J gene is TRBJ2-5, the V gene TRBV7-2, with 8 bases identical to TRBD2. CDR3 length: 14 amino acids. Losses at the gene ends were 4 bases for V and 6 bases for J; bases not matched to a gene: 7. Germline CDR1 SGHTA, CDR2 FQGNSA.